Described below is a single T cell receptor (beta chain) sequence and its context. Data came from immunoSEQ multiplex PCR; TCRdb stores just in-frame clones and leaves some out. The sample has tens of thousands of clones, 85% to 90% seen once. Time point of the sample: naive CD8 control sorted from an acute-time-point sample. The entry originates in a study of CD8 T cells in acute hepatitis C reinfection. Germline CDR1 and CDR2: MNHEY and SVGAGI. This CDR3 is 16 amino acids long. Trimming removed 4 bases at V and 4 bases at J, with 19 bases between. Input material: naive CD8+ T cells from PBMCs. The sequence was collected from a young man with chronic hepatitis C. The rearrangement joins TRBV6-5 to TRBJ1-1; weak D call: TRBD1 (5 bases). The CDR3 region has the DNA TGTGCCAGCAGTTCGGGGGTTTGGGTCCTCGGCACTGAAGCTTTCTTT. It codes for CASSSGVWVLGTEAFF.